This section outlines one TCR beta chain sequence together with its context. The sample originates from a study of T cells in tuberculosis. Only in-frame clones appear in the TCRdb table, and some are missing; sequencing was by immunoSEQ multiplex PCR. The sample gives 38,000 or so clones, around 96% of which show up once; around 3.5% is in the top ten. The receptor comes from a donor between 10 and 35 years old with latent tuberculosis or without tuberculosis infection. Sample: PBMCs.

The CDR3 DNA follows: TGTGCCAGCAGTTCCGGGACAGGGGGTGTCAGCAATCAGCCCCAGCATTTT. It codes for CASSSGTGGVSNQPQHF. The genes are TRBV28 and TRBJ1-5, with TRBD1 identical over 11 bases. The junction had 6 bases not matched to a gene; V was cut back by 4 bases and J by 1 base. Germline V CDR1 and CDR2: MDHEN, SYDVKM. The CDR3 runs to 17 residues.